One and the same sample provided the 19 T cell receptor beta chains below, sequenced in a study of human T cells and chemical hapten exposure. TCRdb re-called the RACE reads with MiXCR, one entry per CDR3 protein. The sample records about 380,000 distinct CDR3 sequences, more than 4.5% being singletons. The sample's time point: pre-sensitization, week 0. As to treatment: therapeutic diphenylcyclopropenone sensitization with weekly scalp DPC. The sample was whole blood, taken in connection with sensitization to the hapten diphenylcyclopropenone (DPC). The receptors were sampled from a woman aged 50 to 60 with alopecia areata. Some clones in this sample may be carry-over from other donors' samples.

Only a few counts were recorded for this clonotype. The chain has TRBV28 and TRBJ1-1; no clear D gene. The CDR3 is 15 amino acids. Trimming shortened V by 5 bases and J by 1 base, and 14 bases separated the two germline ends. CDR1 and CDR2 from the germline V gene are MDHEN and SYDVKM. The DNA of the CDR3 is TGTGCCAGCAGTGTATTGGGCAACAGGAACACTGAAGCTTTCTTT. Translating it yields CASSVLGNRNTEAFF.

This clonotype appeared many times. V gene TRBV6-2 or TRBV6-3 combines with J gene TRBJ2-5; D uncertain. V lost 4 bases and J 5 bases, leaving 8 bases between the germline ends. CDR3 length: 12 amino acids. Per germline, CDR1 MNHEY and CDR2 SVGEGT. CDR3 region: CASSSGWETQYF. As DNA, the CDR3 is TGTGCCAGCAGTTCTGGGTGGGAGACCCAGTACTTC.

The chain has TRBV25-1 and TRBJ2-2; D may be TRBD2 (5 bases). The CDR3 consists of 14 residues. Trimming took off 4 bases at V and 6 bases at J, with 12 bases between the two ends. Germline V gene lookup returns CDR1 MGHDK and CDR2 SYGVNS. In DNA form, the CDR3 reads TGTGCCAGCAGTGCCGGGATTCGGCCCGGGGAGCTGTTTTTT. Protein: CASSAGIRPGELFF.

This clonotype was recorded at least ten times. The CDR3 is CASSLDRDQPQHF. CDR3 coding DNA: TGTGCCAGCAGCTTGGACAGAGATCAGCCCCAGCATTTT. The chain recombines TRBV11-1 with TRBJ1-5; tentative D call: TRBD1 (6 bases). Germline V gene data show CDR1 as SGHAT and CDR2 as FQDESV (reference sequence). The CDR3 runs 13 residues. The V gene lost 3 bases and the J gene lost 5 bases, with 8 bases spanning the gap.

This chain joins TRBV14 and TRBJ1-2; D gene ambiguous. V lost 0 bases and J 6 bases, leaving 5 bases between the germline ends. The V gene's germline CDR1 is SGHDN and CDR2 FVKESK. This CDR3 contains 12 residues. CDR3 sequence: CASSQDRDGYTF. As DNA, the CDR3 is TGTGCCAGCAGCCAAGATCGCGATGGCTACACCTTC.

Many counts were recorded for this clonotype. The V gene is TRBV29-1, the J gene TRBJ2-2; no firm D call. Trimming left V 2 bases short and J 1 base short, with 5 bases between. The CDR3 spans 13 residues. Germline lookup yields CDR1 SQVTM and CDR2 ANQGSEA. CDR3 residues: CSVELGNTGELFF. CDR3 in DNA: TGCAGCGTTGAACTGGGGAACACCGGGGAGCTGTTTTTT.

This clonotype was detected ten times or more. The chain has TRBV28 and TRBJ1-5; perhaps TRBD1 as D (5 bases). The V gene lost 10 bases and the J gene lost 7 bases, with 17 bases spanning the gap. The CDR3 extends over 13 amino acids. The V gene's germline CDR1 is MDHEN and CDR2 SYDVKM. The CDR3 nucleotides are TGTGCCATTCCCGGGGGGGTCGGGCAGCCCCAGCATTTT. Residues: CAIPGGVGQPQHF.

In this sample, this clonotype turned up many times. The V call is TRBV18, the J call TRBJ1-1; D possibly corresponds to TRBD1 (5 bases). This CDR3 contains 14 residues. Looked up from germline, CDR1 is KGHSH and CDR2 is LQKENI. V gave up 1 base and J gave up 1 base, with 7 bases separating them. The CDR3 region has the DNA TGTGCCAGCTCACCACAGGGGTCGAACACTGAAGCTTTCTTT. Translated, it gives CASSPQGSNTEAFF.

J is TRBJ1-6 and V is TRBV7-9, with 8 bases that match TRBD1. The CDR3 loop spans 17 amino acids. CDR1 and CDR2 (germline): SEHNR, FQNEAQ (reference sequence). The junction had 6 bases not matched to a gene; V was cut back by 5 bases and J by 0 bases. The CDR3, as DNA: TGTGCCAGCAGCCCACCAGGGGGCCTCTCCTATAATTCACCCCTCCACTTT. Translating it yields CASSPPGGLSYNSPLHF.

This clonotype was seen many times. The V and J genes are TRBV6-6 and TRBJ1-5; no definite D call. Germline CDR1 and CDR2: MNHNY and SVGAGI (reference sequence). V lost 10 bases and J lost 5, with 18 bases in between. The CDR3 spans 14 residues. The CDR3 region has the DNA TGTGCCATATCTTCGGGCAGCCTTTATCAGCCCCAGCATTTT. This encodes CAISSGSLYQPQHF.

In its sample, this clonotype was seen a few times. J is TRBJ1-1 and V is TRBV7-6; 7 positions match TRBD1. CDR3 size: 13 residues. CDR1 SGHVS and CDR2 FNYEAQ come from the germline V gene. Trimming cost V 5 bases and J 12 bases; bases outside gene matches: 12. The CDR3 nucleotides read TGTGCCAGCAGCCTAGGGGGCGGGTTAGGAACTTTCTTT. Its translation is CASSLGGGLGTFF.

The sample holds many counts of this clonotype. V gene TRBV6-6 combines with J gene TRBJ2-3; tentatively, D is TRBD1 or TRBD2 (6 bases each). V lost 4 bases and J lost 0, with 8 bases in between. The length of the CDR3 is 14 residues. CDR1 is MNHNY, CDR2 SVGAGI, per germline (reference sequence). CDR3 amino acids: CASSWGASTDTQYF. CDR3 DNA sequence: TGTGCCAGCAGTTGGGGGGCGAGCACAGATACGCAGTATTTT.

This clonotype showed up many times. The genes are TRBV4-3 and TRBJ2-3; D unclear. The V and J ends lost 4 bases and 5 bases respectively, with 13 bases between them. The CDR3 length is 14 residues. The germline V gene encodes CDR1 LGHNA and CDR2 YSLEER. CDR3 coding DNA: TGCGCCAGCAGCCCCCGGGTCTCTCGAGATACGCAGTATTTT. It codes for CASSPRVSRDTQYF.

This clonotype was detected many times. The chain combines TRBV2 with TRBJ2-4; 11 bases are a match to TRBD2. V shed 3 bases, J shed 2 bases, and the junction held 3 bases outside the gene matches. CDR1 is SNHLY and CDR2 is FYNNEI in the germline V gene. There are 16 residues in the CDR3. The CDR3 coding sequence is TGTGCCAGCAGTGAGAGACTAGCGGGATCCAAAAACATTCAGTACTTC. Translation: CASSERLAGSKNIQYF.

In its sample, this clonotype was seen a few times. V gene TRBV4-1 combines with J gene TRBJ1-1; no reliable D call. The CDR3 runs 17 residues. V lost 1 base and J lost 0, with 15 bases in between. The V gene's germline CDR1 is MGHRA and CDR2 YSYEKL. CDR3 in DNA: TGCGCCAGCAGCCAAGGTCCAGCCGCTGTTATGAACACTGAAGCTTTCTTT. Its protein product is CASSQGPAAVMNTEAFF.

This clonotype appeared a few times. The chain is built from TRBV20-1 and TRBJ1-1; the D is unclear. The CDR3 is made up of 15 amino acids. Germline-derived CDR1 and CDR2 are DFQATT and SNEGSKA (reference sequence). Trimming pared 3 bases from V and 2 bases from J, leaving 16 bases between. CDR3 DNA: TGCAGTGCTAGCTCTCGGGAGACTTCTAACACTGAAGCTTTCTTT. Its protein is CSASSRETSNTEAFF.

This clonotype was seen ten or more times. In DNA form, the CDR3 reads TGTGCCAGCAGTTCCTCTAGCGGGGGGGCCGGGGAGCTGTTTTTT. Translation: CASSSSSGGAGELFF. This chain joins TRBV6-5 and TRBJ2-2, with 12 bases identical to TRBD2. CDR1 is MNHEY, CDR2 SVGAGI, per germline. CDR3 length equals 15 residues. V shed 4 bases and J 6 bases; nucleotides not matched to a gene: 3.

This chain uses TRBV10-3 with TRBJ2-3; TRBD2 matches 11 bases. The V gene's germline CDR1 is ENHRY and CDR2 SYGVKD. After removal of 4 bases from V and 5 bases from J, the junction contained 5 bases not matched to a gene. CDR3 size: 15 residues. The CDR3 DNA reads TGTGCCATCAGTGTAGTAGCGGGAGGGAGAGATACGCAGTATTTT. Protein sequence: CAISVVAGGRDTQYF.

This clonotype occurred many times. The rearrangement uses TRBV18 and TRBJ2-5, with D uncertain. There are 13 residues in the CDR3. V was shortened by 5 bases and J by 4 bases, with 11 bases between the two germline ends. Per the germline V gene, CDR1 is KGHSH and CDR2 is LQKENI. In DNA, the CDR3 is TGTGCCAGCTCAGCTATCCACCTAGAGACCCAGTACTTC. Translating gives CASSAIHLETQYF.